The clone carrying this TCR beta chain was seen at least ten times. The data stem from a study of read filtering for tumor transcriptome and immune sequencing. The library was built from around 380 ng RNA with molecular barcoded adaptors for alpha/delta and beta/gamma chains. One entry per CDR3 protein results from TCRdb running MiXCR on the reads. The sample includes some 120,000 distinct CDR3 sequences, over 10% of them seen just once. V dropped 3 bases and J dropped 4 bases, with 18 bases sitting between them. The CDR3 contains 16 residues. In germline, CDR1 is SGHTA, CDR2 FQGNSA. The chain uses TRBV7-2 and TRBJ2-5; D tentatively fits TRBD1 or TRBD2 (6 bases each). Sequencing was performed on a population of CD138-negative cells sorted from bone marrow. This clonotype originated in a donor at least 40 years old with multiple myeloma. CDR3 sequence: CASSFRPGLRGETQYF. CDR3 DNA: TGTGCCAGCAGCTTCCGACCGGGACTCAGGGGAGAGACCCAGTACTTC.